This entry lists 3 T cell receptor beta chains sequenced from one sample in a study of blood T cell repertoires in COVID-19. The table came from immunoSEQ multiplex PCR; TCRdb's copy has only in-frame clones and leaves some out. Of under 300,000 clones in the sample, around nine tenths were seen once. The sequencing input was peripheral blood. The receptors were gathered from a man aged 50 to 59 with acute or convalescent COVID-19.

The rearrangement uses TRBV7-8 and TRBJ2-1; 9 bases match TRBD1. The CDR3 covers 14 residues. V was pared by 3 bases and J by 8 bases, with 5 bases of the junction left unmatched. CDR1 and CDR2 from the germline V gene are SGHVS and FQNEAQ. The CDR3 DNA is TGTGCCAGCAGCTTCGGGACAGGGCAATATGAGCAGTTCTTC. Amino acids: CASSFGTGQYEQFF.

V gene TRBV5-5 combines with J gene TRBJ2-1; possible D gene TRBD1, 6 bases. CDR1 and CDR2 (germline): SGHKS, YYEKEE (reference sequence). The germline V and J ends were trimmed by 4 bases and 3 bases, with 14 bases remaining between them. CDR3 length: 15 amino acids. CDR3 amino acids: CASSETGGGYNEQFF. The CDR3 bases are TGTGCCAGCAGCGAGACAGGTGGGGGCTACAATGAGCAGTTCTTC.

This sequence joins TRBV6-5 and TRBJ1-5; no reliable D call. The ends were cut back, 3 bases at V and 0 bases at J, with 6 bases in the middle. Per the germline V gene, CDR1 is MNHEY and CDR2 is SVGAGI. The CDR3 sequence is 14 residues long. As DNA, the CDR3 is TGTGCCAGCAGTTATGCGTATAGCAATCAGCCCCAGCATTTT. Translation gives CASSYAYSNQPQHF.